This T cell receptor beta chain was identified in a study of T cells in Graves' hyperthyroidism and ophthalmopathy. Across the study: Peripheral blood sampling occurred at initial diagnosis, before any treatment.

RNA transcripts provided the source from which TCR beta CDR3 regions were amplified. The HTBI primer set drove a first-round RT-PCR of the TCR CDR3. TCRdb fed the multiplex PCR reads into MiXCR, producing one record per CDR3 protein. The sample holds more than 300,000 distinct CDR3 sequences, 18% seen once. At least ten counts were recorded for this clonotype. This CDR3 spans 16 amino acids. With 5 bases clipped from V and 0 bases from J, the junction kept 9 bases outside the gene matches. Germline loops: CDR1 SGHVS, CDR2 FQNEAQ. The origin of this receptor is a man aged 18 to 35 with Graves' ophthalmopathy. The material sequenced was blood. This chain uses TRBV7-8 with TRBJ2-5, with TRBD2 identical over 7 bases. The CDR3, as DNA: TGTGCCAGCAGCGGACGGACTAGGTCGGACCAAGAGACCCAGTACTTC. It encodes CASSGRTRSDQETQYF.